This entry lists 22 T cell receptor beta chains sequenced from one sample in a study of T cells in women clearing cervical HPV infection. Assay: immunoSEQ multiplex PCR; the TCRdb copy retains only in-frame clones and omits some. The ten most abundant clones cover 5.8% of a sample with about 39,000 clones. The specimen sequenced was blood buffy coat. The receptor set was obtained from a woman aged 18 to 75 with a cervical HPV16 infection that either progressed to CIN3+ or cleared (not recorded which).

CDR3 DNA, as far as it was read: TGTGCCAGCAGCCTAGGGGGGGGAAGGACTGAA. This sequence encodes CASSLGGGRTE. Given in full, the CDR3 is CASSLGGGRTEAFF. The chain carries TRBV7-2 and TRBJ1-1; D might be TRBD1 (6 bases). Read data end 3 residues before the CDR3 end; the end is taken from the germline J gene. The germline V gene has CDR1 SGHTA and CDR2 FQGNSA. CDR3 length: 14 residues. V lost 5 bases and J 5 bases, leaving 15 bases between the germline ends.

Note on this clone: The DNA ends 3 residues before the CDR3 does, and the rest of the CDR3 is filled in from the germline J gene. The V call is TRBV13, the J call TRBJ2-6; 8 bases line up with TRBD1. Germline V gene sequence: CDR1 PRHDT, CDR2 FYEKMQ (reference sequence). The ends lost 5 bases at V and 4 bases at J; junction bases unmatched: 4. The CDR3 spans 15 residues. The CDR3 spells CASSQGARGANVLTF. CDR3 DNA, as far as it was read: TGTGCCAGCAGCCAGGGGGCGAGGGGGGCCAACGTC.

Concerning this clone: With the read ending 3 residues before the CDR3 end, the germline J gene is used to fill in that end. The gene calls are TRBV14 and TRBJ1-2; D unresolved. Trimming removed 4 bases at V and 2 bases at J, with 5 bases between. The CDR3 is 12 amino acids. Germline CDR1 and CDR2: SGHDN and FVKESK. CDR3: CASSPGNYGYTF. The part of the CDR3 DNA that was read is TGTGCCAGCAGCCCCGGGAACTATGGC.

Details on this clone: The read ends 3 residues before the CDR3 terminus; that terminus is restored from the germline J gene. V and J are TRBV30 and TRBJ2-3; 9 bases line up with TRBD1. Germline V CDR1 and CDR2: GTSNPN, SVGIG (reference sequence). This CDR3 is built from 17 residues. The covered CDR3 bases are TGTGCCTGGAGCGGACAGGGGAGGGGAAATAGCAATCAGCCG. This codes for CAWSGQGRGNSNQP. The full-length CDR3 reads as CAWSGQGRGNSNQPQYF.

Points on this clone: The read is 3 residues too short to cover the CDR3 end, so that end is filled in from the germline J gene. The rearrangement links TRBV19 to TRBJ2-1, with 10 bases matching TRBD2. The V and J ends lost 7 bases and 6 bases, in that order; junction bases with no gene match: 9. Germline CDR1 and CDR2: LNHDA and SQIVND (reference sequence). The CDR3 is 15 amino acids. The CDR3 DNA, read in part, is TGTGCCAGTACCGCTACCGGGACTAGCGTCAATGAG. Its translation is CASTATGTSVNE. The complete CDR3 protein is CASTATGTSVNEQFF.

Notes on this clone: At one end, the junction sequence differs from germline, possibly due to a read error. From the germline J gene comes the end of the CDR3, since the read stops 3 residues before it. The chain couples TRBV7-9 to TRBJ1-2; D might be TRBD1 (5 bases). CDR1 SEHNR and CDR2 FQNEAQ come from the germline V gene (reference sequence). The CDR3 extends over 15 amino acids. The sequenced part of the CDR3 DNA is TGTGTCAGCAGCTTACCCTTGGGGGGAACGAGAGGC. This gives the protein CVSSLPLGGTRG. The entire CDR3 sequence reads CVSSLPLGGTRGYTF.

To note about this clone: Read data end 3 residues before the CDR3 end; the end is taken from the germline J gene. V usage is TRBV5-5 and J usage is TRBJ1-1, with D hard to call. Looked up from germline, CDR1 is SGHKS and CDR2 is YYEKEE (reference sequence). The V end lost 0 bases, the J end lost 0 bases, and 6 bases lay between the germline ends. The CDR3 sequence is 14 residues long. Here the CDR3 reads CASSLDSLNTEAFF. The DNA read from the CDR3 is TGTGCCAGCAGCTTGGACAGCCTGAACACTGAA.

The CDR3 DNA, read in part, is TGTGCCAGCAGCTCCCGGGACTTTCCCCAGACC. Amino acid sequence: CASSSRDFPQT. The full CDR3 sequence reads CASSSRDFPQTQYF. The rearrangement uses TRBV7-8 and TRBJ2-5, with a tentative D call TRBD2 (6 bases). The read finishes 3 residues shy of the CDR3 end, and the germline J gene is used to complete it. CDR3 length: 14 residues. Per the germline V gene, CDR1 is SGHVS and CDR2 is FQNEAQ. V was clipped by 4 bases and J by 6 bases, with 15 bases between them.

CDR3 DNA, as far as it was read: TGTGCCAGCAGCCGTCGGGGGGAGGCCTACGAG. Translation gives CASSRRGEAYE. The entire CDR3 is CASSRRGEAYEQYF. The chain joins TRBV5-6 to TRBJ2-7; TRBD2 aligns across 7 bases. The CDR3 end is not reached by the read, which stops 3 residues before it; the germline J gene fills it in. Germline V gives CDR1 SGHDT, CDR2 YYEEEE. The V gene end was trimmed by 4 bases and the J gene end by 2 bases; junction bases not matched to a gene: 6. CDR3 length equals 14 residues.

Points on this clone: The read terminates 3 residues ahead of where the CDR3 ends, so the germline J gene completes it. V is TRBV4-2 and J is TRBJ1-4; perhaps TRBD1 as D (5 bases). The germline V gene encodes CDR1 LGHNA and CDR2 YNFKEQ. Trimming pared 0 bases from V and 0 bases from J, leaving 8 bases between. The CDR3 is 16 residues long. CDR3: CASSQEGDSTNEKLFF. The sequenced part of the CDR3 DNA is TGTGCCAGCAGCCAAGAAGGGGATTCAACTAATGAAAAA.

As regards this clone: The observed sequence ends 3 residues before the CDR3 terminus, with the missing tail filled in from the germline J gene. V gene TRBV19 combines with J gene TRBJ2-6, with no clear D. Germline-derived CDR1 and CDR2 are LNHDA and SQIVND (reference sequence). The CDR3 contains 13 residues. V was cut by 11 bases and J by 0 bases, with 8 bases left in between. The CDR3 protein is CAGTLSGANVLTF. The CDR3 bases that were read are TGTGCCGGTACCCTCTCTGGGGCCAACGTC.

Of note for this clone: The missing CDR3 end, 3 residues past where the read stops, is filled in from the germline J gene. The chain combines TRBV20-1 with TRBJ2-2; possibly TRBD2 for D (6 bases). The germline CDR1 and CDR2 sequences are DFQATT and SNEGSKA (reference sequence). V gave up 2 bases and J gave up 5 bases, with 18 bases separating them. The CDR3 has 16 amino acids. The CDR3: CSARPWTGGETGELFF. The sequenced part of the CDR3 DNA is TGCAGTGCTAGACCCTGGACTGGCGGGGAAACCGGGGAG.

A remark on this clone: Read data end 3 residues before the CDR3 end; the end is taken from the germline J gene. The rearrangement joins TRBV30 to TRBJ2-2; the D is unclear. The CDR3 has 14 residues. Germline lookup yields CDR1 GTSNPN and CDR2 SVGIG (reference sequence). The CDR3 spells CAWSENSNNEKLFF. CDR3 DNA (partial): TGTGCCTGGAGTGAGAACAGTAATAATGAAAAG.

Details on this clone: The CDR3 goes on 3 residues after the read ends, and that part is filled in from the germline J gene. The chain has TRBV5-1 and TRBJ2-7; D gene ambiguous. Deletions cut 3 bases from V and 4 bases from J, with 5 bases between. CDR1 is SGHRS, CDR2 YFSETQ, per germline. The CDR3 extends over 11 amino acids. The sequenced part of the CDR3 DNA is TGCGCCAGCAGCTCCCAGTACGAG. Its protein is CASSSQYE. In full, the CDR3 reads CASSSQYEQYF.

Comments on this clone: Read data end 3 residues before the CDR3 end; the end is taken from the germline J gene. The chain links TRBV7-8 to TRBJ1-2; D is perhaps TRBD1 (6 bases). Trimming took 6 bases from V and 4 from J, leaving 18 bases between them. CDR1 and CDR2 from the germline V gene are SGHVS and FQNEAQ. The CDR3 runs to 15 residues. The covered CDR3 bases are TGTGCCAGCAGTCAGGGGCAGAACCCAACCTATGGC. Translation gives CASSQGQNPTYG. The full CDR3 protein is CASSQGQNPTYGYTF.

As regards this clone: The CDR3 end falls 3 residues outside the read, so it is completed with the germline J gene. V is TRBV18 and J is TRBJ2-5, with 7 bases fitting TRBD2. This CDR3 contains 15 residues. The V gene end was trimmed by 3 bases and the J gene end by 5 bases; junction bases not matched to a gene: 9. CDR1 and CDR2 from the germline V gene are KGHSH and LQKENI. The CDR3 protein is CASSPQGGAQETQYF. Partial CDR3 DNA: TGTGCCAGCTCACCCCAGGGAGGGGCGCAGGAGACC.

Comment on this clone: With the read ending 3 residues before the CDR3 end, the germline J gene is used to fill in that end. The chain links TRBV18 to TRBJ2-1, with 7 bases matching TRBD1. From germline, CDR1 is KGHSH and CDR2 LQKENI. This CDR3 has 15 amino acids. J was trimmed by 2 bases and V by 4 bases; bases with no gene match: 5. CDR3 DNA, as far as it was read: TGTGCCAGCTCACGAGTCGGACAGGCCTACAATGAG. Translated, it gives CASSRVGQAYNE. The whole CDR3 region reads CASSRVGQAYNEQFF.

Concerning this clone: The CDR3 end falls 3 residues outside the read, so it is completed with the germline J gene. The chain employs TRBV30 and TRBJ2-1; 8 positions match TRBD2. Germline CDR1 is GTSNPN and CDR2 is SVGIG (reference sequence). The CDR3 consists of 14 residues. V shed 2 bases, J shed 6 bases, and the junction held 6 bases outside the gene matches. The CDR3 region is CAWSTGLDGNEQFF. CDR3 DNA, as far as it was read: TGTGCCTGGAGTACGGGACTAGATGGCAATGAG.

Notes on this clone: Read sequence stops 3 residues before the CDR3 end, and the germline J gene provides the missing end. The chain carries TRBV5-8 and TRBJ2-7, with 8 bases identical to TRBD1. The CDR3 spans 15 residues. J lost 5 bases, V lost 3 bases, and 10 bases had no gene match. Germline V gene sequence: CDR1 SGHTS, CDR2 YDEGEE. The CDR3 bases that were read are TGTGCCAGCAGCTCCAGGGGGCGTGGATCAAACGAG. Its translation is CASSSRGRGSNE. The complete CDR3 reads CASSSRGRGSNEQYF.

Points on this clone: With the read ending 3 residues before the CDR3 end, the germline J gene is used to fill in that end. The chain joins TRBV7-9 to TRBJ2-1, with a weak D call TRBD1 (5 bases). CDR1 and CDR2 (germline): SEHNR, FQNEAQ (reference sequence). The CDR3 is 15 amino acids. V lost 0 bases, J lost 8 bases, and 14 bases lay in between. Here the CDR3 reads CASSLALVQVHEQFF. The sequenced part of the CDR3 DNA is TGTGCCAGCAGCTTAGCCTTGGTACAGGTTCATGAG.

Worth noting for this clone: Read sequence stops 3 residues before the CDR3 end, and the germline J gene provides the missing end. The rearrangement links TRBV30 to TRBJ1-6, with D tentatively TRBD1 (5 bases). The CDR3 extends over 16 amino acids. In germline, CDR1 is GTSNPN, CDR2 SVGIG (reference sequence). Between the trimmed V and J ends, which lost 0 bases and 10 bases, there was a span of 19 bases. Incomplete CDR3 DNA: TGTGCCTGGAGTGTAAATTTAGGACAAATAGAATCACCC. Translated: CAWSVNLGQIESP. The whole CDR3 sequence is CAWSVNLGQIESPLHF.

Regarding this clone: The CDR3 end falls 3 residues outside the read, so it is completed with the germline J gene. The J gene is TRBJ2-1, the V gene TRBV20-1; D gene ambiguous. V shed 5 bases and J shed 4 bases, with 6 bases lying between them. CDR1 is DFQATT, CDR2 SNEGSKA, per germline (reference sequence). This CDR3 region has 11 residues. The DNA read from the CDR3 is TGCAGTGCTCTCTTATACAATGAG. Protein product: CSALLYNE. The CDR3 as a whole reads CSALLYNEQFF.